Detailed here is one T cell receptor (beta chain). Its specificity is unknown. This CDR3 spans 13 amino acids. The germline V gene encodes CDR1 SNHLY and CDR2 FYNNEI. With 8 bases removed from V and 5 bases from J, the gap between germline ends came to 15 bases. Using immunoSEQ multiplex PCR, the repertoire was profiled, and TCRdb retains in-frame clones only, with some absent. The repertoire holds tens of thousands of clones, with about 86% as singletons. This record comes from a study of T cells after posttransplantation cyclophosphamide. General study points: Blood and skin or GI T cell repertoires showed limited TRB overlap. Donor-recipient repertoire similarity was low at 1-2 months, rising over year one. TRB clonality was highly associated with recipient CMV seropositivity and reactivation.

The gene calls are TRBV2 and TRBJ1-2; D is unclear. Material: PBMCs. This TCR was sampled from a man aged 25 to 45 with a blood cancer, CMV-positive, and with a related stem cell donor. The CDR3 nucleotides read TGTGCCAGCGCCCCGACGAGGATGTATGGCTACACCTTC. This encodes CASAPTRMYGYTF.